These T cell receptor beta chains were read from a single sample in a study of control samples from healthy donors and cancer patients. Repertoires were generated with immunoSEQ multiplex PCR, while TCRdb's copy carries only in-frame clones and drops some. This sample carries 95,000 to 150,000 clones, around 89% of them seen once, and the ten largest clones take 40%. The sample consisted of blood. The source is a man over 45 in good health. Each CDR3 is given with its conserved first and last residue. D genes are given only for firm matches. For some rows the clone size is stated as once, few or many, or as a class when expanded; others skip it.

CDR3aa: CASSVTGQETQYF; CDR3nt: TGCGCCAGCAGCGTTACAGGTCAAGAGACCCAGTACTTC; j_gene: TRBJ2-5; d_gene: NA; abundance: NA; v_gene: TRBV5-1
CDR3aa: CASSSITGESTEAFF; CDR3nt: TGTGCCAGCAGCTCGATTACAGGGGAGAGCACTGAAGCTTTCTTT; j_gene: TRBJ1-1; d_gene: TRBD1; abundance: NA; v_gene: TRBV7-9
CDR3aa: CASSSGTGDTKTQYF; CDR3nt: TGTGCCAGCAGCTCCGGGACAGGGGATACGAAGACCCAGTACTTC; j_gene: TRBJ2-5; d_gene: TRBD1; abundance: NA; v_gene: TRBV11-2
CDR3aa: CATSRAQGAREKLFF; CDR3nt: TGTGCCACCAGCAGAGCACAGGGGGCTAGGGAAAAACTGTTTTTT; j_gene: TRBJ1-4; d_gene: TRBD1; abundance: NA; v_gene: TRBV15
CDR3aa: CASSLDAGEQYF; CDR3nt: TGCGCCAGCAGCTTGGATGCGGGGGAGCAGTACTTC; j_gene: TRBJ2-7; d_gene: NA; abundance: NA; v_gene: TRBV5-1
CDR3aa: CASRAGRFLSNQPQHF; CDR3nt: TGTGCCAGTAGGGCAGGGCGCTTTCTGAGCAATCAGCCCCAGCATTTT; j_gene: TRBJ1-5; d_gene: NA; abundance: NA; v_gene: TRBV19
CDR3aa: CASSLNYGVGGGYTF; CDR3nt: TGTGCCAGCAGCTTAAATTACGGGGTTGGGGGTGGCTACACCTTC; j_gene: TRBJ1-2; d_gene: NA; abundance: NA; v_gene: TRBV7-2
CDR3aa: CASSPLGTNTEAFF; CDR3nt: TGTGCCAGTAGTCCATTGGGGACAAACACTGAAGCTTTCTTT; j_gene: TRBJ1-1; d_gene: NA; abundance: few; v_gene: TRBV19
CDR3aa: CASSQNEAQYF; CDR3nt: TGTGCCAGCAGCCAAAACGAGGCGCAGTATTTT; j_gene: TRBJ2-3; d_gene: NA; abundance: NA; v_gene: TRBV14
CDR3aa: CASQEGQGLSEQYF; CDR3nt: TGTGCCAGTCAGGAGGGACAGGGTTTAAGCGAGCAGTACTTC; j_gene: TRBJ2-7; d_gene: TRBD1; abundance: NA; v_gene: TRBV19
CDR3aa: CATKGQGAGEAFF; CDR3nt: TGTGCCACCAAAGGACAGGGGGCTGGGGAAGCTTTCTTT; j_gene: TRBJ1-1; d_gene: TRBD1; abundance: few; v_gene: TRBV18
CDR3aa: CASSPGGYSPLHF; CDR3nt: TGTGCCAGCAGCCCCGGAGGATACTCACCCCTCCACTTT; j_gene: TRBJ1-6; d_gene: NA; abundance: NA; v_gene: TRBV6-6
CDR3aa: CASSPSQESGNTIYF; CDR3nt: TGTGCCAGCAGTCCTTCACAGGAGTCTGGAAACACCATATATTTT; j_gene: TRBJ1-3; d_gene: NA; abundance: NA; v_gene: TRBV2
CDR3aa: CASTPDRYWYGYGYTF; CDR3nt: TGTGCCAGCACCCCCGACAGGTATTGGTATGGCTATGGCTACACCTTC; j_gene: TRBJ1-2; d_gene: NA; abundance: NA; v_gene: TRBV5-4
CDR3aa: CASSDAGTEGRKTQYF; CDR3nt: TGTGCCAGCAGCGACGCCGGGACAGAGGGGAGAAAGACCCAGTACTTC; j_gene: TRBJ2-5; d_gene: TRBD1; abundance: NA; v_gene: TRBV6-6
CDR3aa: CATSRAQGLTSTNEKLFF; CDR3nt: TGTGCCACCAGCAGAGCGCAGGGCCTAACCTCAACTAATGAAAAACTGTTTTTT; j_gene: TRBJ1-4; d_gene: NA; abundance: NA; v_gene: TRBV15
CDR3aa: CASIGTGLGILEQFF; CDR3nt: TGCGCCAGCATCGGGACGGGACTAGGGATTCTTGAGCAGTTCTTC; j_gene: TRBJ2-1; d_gene: TRBD2; abundance: NA; v_gene: TRBV10-1
CDR3aa: CASSPGSSSWNEQFF; CDR3nt: TGTGCCAGCAGCCCCGGATCTTCAAGTTGGAATGAGCAGTTCTTC; j_gene: TRBJ2-1; d_gene: NA; abundance: NA; v_gene: TRBV11-2
CDR3aa: CASSYFAQTQYF; CDR3nt: TGTGCCAGCAGTTACTTTGCGCAGACCCAGTACTTC; j_gene: TRBJ2-5; d_gene: NA; abundance: NA; v_gene: TRBV6-5
CDR3aa: CASSIADIGEKLFF; CDR3nt: TGTGCCAGTAGTATTGCGGACATCGGTGAAAAACTGTTTTTT; j_gene: TRBJ1-4; d_gene: NA; abundance: NA; v_gene: TRBV19
CDR3aa: CSVTGNTEAFF; CDR3nt: TGCAGCGTTACAGGGAACACTGAAGCTTTCTTT; j_gene: TRBJ1-1; d_gene: NA; abundance: NA; v_gene: TRBV29-1
CDR3aa: CATSDPGTGGHETQYF; CDR3nt: TGTGCCACCAGTGATCCCGGGACAGGGGGTCATGAGACCCAGTACTTC; j_gene: TRBJ2-5; d_gene: TRBD1; abundance: NA; v_gene: TRBV24-1
CDR3aa: CASSYTSGTGATQYF; CDR3nt: TGTGCCAGCAGTTACACCTCCGGGACAGGGGCGACCCAGTACTTC; j_gene: TRBJ2-5; d_gene: TRBD1; abundance: NA; v_gene: TRBV6-5
CDR3aa: CASSSPGYNEKLFF; CDR3nt: TGTGCCAGCAGTTCGCCGGGTTACAATGAAAAACTGTTTTTT; j_gene: TRBJ1-4; d_gene: NA; abundance: NA; v_gene: TRBV6-2/TRBV6-3
CDR3aa: CASSQESGRKETQYF; CDR3nt: TGCGCCAGCAGCCAAGAAAGCGGCCGTAAAGAGACCCAGTACTTC; j_gene: TRBJ2-5; d_gene: NA; abundance: NA; v_gene: TRBV4-3
CDR3aa: CASSEYLTGQYF; CDR3nt: TGTGCCAGCAGTGAATATCTGACAGGGCAGTACTTC; j_gene: TRBJ2-5; d_gene: TRBD1; abundance: NA; v_gene: TRBV25-1
CDR3aa: CASSQGGQGVKAFF; CDR3nt: TGTGCCAGCAGCCAAGGGGGACAGGGGGTAAAGGCTTTCTTT; j_gene: TRBJ1-1; d_gene: TRBD1; abundance: NA; v_gene: TRBV3-1/TRBV3-2
CDR3aa: CASSSPGDPGYTF; CDR3nt: TGTGCCAGCAGTTCCCCGGGGGATCCCGGCTACACCTTC; j_gene: TRBJ1-2; d_gene: NA; abundance: once; v_gene: TRBV28
CDR3aa: CASSLAGTSGVNEQFF; CDR3nt: TGCGCCAGCAGCTTGGCCGGGACTAGCGGGGTCAATGAGCAGTTCTTC; j_gene: TRBJ2-1; d_gene: TRBD2; abundance: NA; v_gene: TRBV5-1
CDR3aa: CASSMGSTNSPLHF; CDR3nt: TGTGCCAGTAGTATGGGATCGACTAATTCACCCCTCCACTTT; j_gene: TRBJ1-6; d_gene: NA; abundance: few; v_gene: TRBV19
CDR3aa: CASRAASTNTGELFF; CDR3nt: TGTGCCAGCAGGGCAGCCAGTACGAACACCGGGGAGCTGTTTTTT; j_gene: TRBJ2-2; d_gene: NA; abundance: NA; v_gene: TRBV6-5
CDR3aa: CASSYPGADRNGYTF; CDR3nt: TGTGCCAGCAGTTACCCAGGGGCCGATCGCAATGGCTACACCTTC; j_gene: TRBJ1-2; d_gene: NA; abundance: NA; v_gene: TRBV6-5
CDR3aa: CASSQEWRNSGANVLTF; CDR3nt: TGTGCCAGCAGCCAAGAATGGAGGAACTCTGGGGCCAACGTCCTGACTTTC; j_gene: TRBJ2-6; d_gene: NA; abundance: NA; v_gene: TRBV4-2
CDR3aa: CASSIPSRPNTEAFF; CDR3nt: TGTGCCAGTAGTATCCCCAGCAGGCCGAACACTGAAGCTTTCTTT; j_gene: TRBJ1-1; d_gene: NA; abundance: NA; v_gene: TRBV19
CDR3aa: CASSRETQYF; CDR3nt: TGTGCCAGCAGTAGGGAGACCCAGTACTTC; j_gene: TRBJ2-5; d_gene: NA; abundance: NA; v_gene: TRBV2
CDR3aa: CATSDVDRHTDTQYF; CDR3nt: TGTGCCACCAGTGATGTGGACAGACACACAGATACGCAGTATTTT; j_gene: TRBJ2-3; d_gene: NA; abundance: once; v_gene: TRBV24-1
CDR3aa: CASSGGTGTGNTIYF; CDR3nt: TGTGCCAGCAGCGGGGGAACAGGGACTGGAAACACCATATATTTT; j_gene: TRBJ1-3; d_gene: NA; abundance: NA; v_gene: TRBV11-3
CDR3aa: CASSQSRGEAFF; CDR3nt: TGCGCCAGCAGTCAATCCCGAGGGGAAGCTTTCTTT; j_gene: TRBJ1-1; d_gene: NA; abundance: NA; v_gene: TRBV23-1
CDR3aa: CASTPLAGELYTQYF; CDR3nt: TGTGCCAGCACCCCTCTAGCGGGGGAATTATATACGCAGTATTTT; j_gene: TRBJ2-3; d_gene: TRBD2; abundance: NA; v_gene: TRBV7-6
CDR3aa: CASSQDQRGTYEQYF; CDR3nt: TGCGCCAGCAGCCAAGACCAGCGGGGGACCTACGAGCAGTACTTC; j_gene: TRBJ2-7; d_gene: TRBD2; abundance: NA; v_gene: TRBV4-3
CDR3aa: CASSLRLAQDTGELFF; CDR3nt: TGTGCCAGCAGTTTACGACTAGCCCAAGACACCGGGGAGCTGTTTTTT; j_gene: TRBJ2-2; d_gene: TRBD2; abundance: NA; v_gene: TRBV6-2/TRBV6-3
CDR3aa: CASSPLGQGARETQYF; CDR3nt: TGTGCCAGCAGCCCCCTTGGACAGGGGGCGCGAGAGACCCAGTACTTC; j_gene: TRBJ2-5; d_gene: TRBD1; abundance: NA; v_gene: TRBV7-2
CDR3aa: CASSQSRAEQYF; CDR3nt: TGTGCCAGCAGCCAGTCCAGGGCGGAGCAGTACTTC; j_gene: TRBJ2-7; d_gene: NA; abundance: NA; v_gene: TRBV3-1/TRBV3-2
CDR3aa: CASSMGTDMNTEAFF; CDR3nt: TGTGCCAGTAGTATGGGGACGGACATGAACACTGAAGCTTTCTTT; j_gene: TRBJ1-1; d_gene: NA; abundance: NA; v_gene: TRBV19
CDR3aa: CASSPALEGETQYF; CDR3nt: TGCGCCAGCAGCCCCGCCCTGGAGGGAGAGACCCAGTACTTC; j_gene: TRBJ2-5; d_gene: NA; abundance: NA; v_gene: TRBV5-1
CDR3aa: CATIALTDSYTF; CDR3nt: TGTGCCACTATAGCTTTGACAGATAGCTACACCTTC; j_gene: TRBJ1-2; d_gene: NA; abundance: NA; v_gene: TRBV24-1